These 22 T cell receptor beta chains were all obtained from the same sample, sequenced in a study of T cells expressing NK-cell markers. TCRdb reanalyzed the 5' RACE reads, giving one entry per CDR3 protein sequence and no DNA. This repertoire includes about 540,000 distinct CDR3 sequences. Source material: blood T cells: a sorted CD56 or NKG2C T cell subset, CD4+ or CD8+ T cells, or bulk PBMC T cells (not recorded which). The receptor set was obtained from a man younger than 35 in good health.

This chain joins TRBV6-5 and TRBJ2-7; the D call from TCRdb, TRBD1, cannot be confirmed without DNA. CDR1 is MNHEY, CDR2 SVGAGI, per germline. This CDR3 region has 16 residues. CDR3 sequence reads: CASSYLSHRASGEQYF.

The chain carries TRBV7-2 and TRBJ1-5; TCRdb calls TRBD1, which cannot be checked without DNA. Germline assignment: CDR1 SGHTA and CDR2 FQGNSA. The CDR3 has 14 amino acids. CDR3 sequence: CASSPDRVGPPQHF.

CDR3 residues: CACARVLSYEQYF. J is TRBJ2-7 and V is TRBV30; TCRdb picks TRBD2, but there is no DNA to check that call. This CDR3 contains 13 residues. Germline V gives CDR1 GTSNPN, CDR2 SVGIG (reference sequence).

The chain has TRBV10-3 and TRBJ2-3; TCRdb calls TRBD2, which cannot be checked without DNA. This CDR3 is 15 amino acids long. The germline V gene has CDR1 ENHRY and CDR2 SYGVKD. CDR3 region: CAIGDRRVPTDTQYF.

CDR3 residues: CASRPGVKLEQFF. This chain connects TRBV6-1 to TRBJ2-1; without DNA, the TCRdb call of TRBD1 cannot be checked. The germline V gene encodes CDR1 MNHNS and CDR2 SASEGT. This CDR3 is 13 amino acids long.

V is TRBV4-1 and J is TRBJ2-3; TCRdb outputs TRBD1, but without DNA this stays unchecked. The germline gives CDR1 MGHRA, CDR2 YSYEKL. The CDR3 runs to 13 residues. The CDR3 loop reads CASSRQKTDTQYF.

This chain uses TRBV29-1 with TRBJ2-3; the D call from TCRdb, TRBD2, cannot be confirmed without DNA. This CDR3 region has 12 residues. CDR1 and CDR2 (germline): SQVTM, ANQGSEA. CDR3: CSQTRSTDTQYF.

The J gene is TRBJ2-1, the V gene TRBV24-1. The germline gives CDR1 KGHDR, CDR2 SFDVKD. This CDR3 contains 13 residues. CDR3: CATSDWKGNEQFF.

The chain is built from TRBV6-5 and TRBJ1-1. From germline, CDR1 is MNHEY and CDR2 SVGAGI. CDR3 length: 16 amino acids. The CDR3 region is CASSYSSRRTNTEAFF.

The chain is built from TRBV18 and TRBJ1-5; as DNA is missing, the TRBD1 call by TCRdb cannot be tested. The germline V gene has CDR1 KGHSH and CDR2 LQKENI. The CDR3 runs to 15 residues. CDR3 sequence: CASSPGTSGNQPQHF.

This sequence joins TRBV2 and TRBJ2-1; TCRdb names TRBD1, which stays unverified in the absence of DNA. This CDR3 is built from 11 residues. The germline V gene has CDR1 SNHLY and CDR2 FYNNEI. Here the CDR3 reads CASSGQGSRFF. Drawing the rest from reference TRBV2 and TRBJ2-1, the complete variable domain is EPEVTQTPSHQVTQMGQEVILRCVPISNHLYFYWYRQILGQKVEFLVSFYNNEISEKSEIFDDQFSVERPDGSNFTLKIRSTKLEDSAMYFCASSGQGSRFFGPGTRLTVL.

CDR3 amino acids: CASSLGLAAPYNEQFF. V is TRBV7-9 and J is TRBJ2-1; the TCRdb call, TRBD2, lacks DNA for checking. The germline V gene has CDR1 SEHNR and CDR2 FQNEAQ (reference sequence). CDR3 length: 16 amino acids.

CDR3 residues: CASTETSGGTGELFF. This chain joins TRBV5-6 and TRBJ2-2; as DNA is missing, the TRBD2 call by TCRdb cannot be tested. Germline V CDR1 and CDR2: SGHDT, YYEEEE. The CDR3 has 15 residues.

The CDR3 region is CASRGTSKTQYF. The chain couples TRBV27 to TRBJ2-5; no DNA is available, so the TRBD2 call from TCRdb remains unchecked. The germline gives CDR1 MNHEY, CDR2 SMNVEV (reference sequence). This CDR3 has 12 amino acids.

The chain employs TRBV20-1 and TRBJ2-5. Per germline, CDR1 DFQATT and CDR2 SNEGSKA (reference sequence). This CDR3 has 12 amino acids. CDR3 residues: CSAALRRETQYF.

V and J are TRBV7-2 and TRBJ2-3; TCRdb names TRBD1, which stays unverified in the absence of DNA. There are 16 residues in the CDR3. The germline CDR1 and CDR2 sequences are SGHTA and FQGNSA. The CDR3 sequence: CASSLAGQVQSDTQYF.

This chain uses TRBV7-9 with TRBJ2-1; the TRBD1 assignment by TCRdb is unverifiable without DNA. Germline CDR1 and CDR2: SEHNR and FQNEAQ (reference sequence). The CDR3 spans 14 residues. CDR3: CASSIGQASGEQFF.

This chain uses TRBV9 with TRBJ2-1; the D call from TCRdb, TRBD2, cannot be confirmed without DNA. The germline gives CDR1 SGDLS, CDR2 YYNGEE. The CDR3 is made up of 13 amino acids. CDR3 loop: CASSGRGGNEQFF.

This chain joins TRBV12-3 or TRBV12-4 and TRBJ2-5; TCRdb designates TRBD1, a call that cannot be tested without DNA. CDR3 length: 15 residues. This CDR3 reads CASSFSPAVQETQYF.

The chain is built from TRBV24-1 and TRBJ2-1; the D call of TRBD2 rests on TCRdb alone, since no DNA is present to check it. CDR3 size: 16 residues. Per germline, CDR1 KGHDR and CDR2 SFDVKD. This CDR3 is CATSRKSGRSDNEQFF.

This chain links TRBV10-3 with TRBJ2-3. CDR1 and CDR2 (germline): ENHRY, SYGVKD. The CDR3 extends over 13 amino acids. CDR3 loop: CAIRKGLEAEQYF.

The chain joins TRBV4-3 to TRBJ2-2. Looked up from germline, CDR1 is LGHNA and CDR2 is YSLEER. The CDR3 runs to 14 residues. CDR3 in amino acids: CASSQADYTGELFF.